The rows below give T cell receptor beta chains drawn from one sample of a study of blood T cell repertoires in COVID-19. TCRdb's table, derived via immunoSEQ multiplex PCR, lists solely in-frame clones and lacks some. The sample includes about 160,000 clones, 75% to 90% of them seen just once. Sequencing was carried out using PBMCs or T cells enriched from blood (not recorded which). The receptor source for this set is a woman aged 60-70 years who had recovered from COVID-19. Both conserved end residues are part of each CDR3. Fields, in order: CDR3 protein, CDR3 DNA, V gene, D gene, J gene, clone size. A D gene is named only where the DNA matches it firmly. Some rows have no size entry. The others give once, few or many, or a class for an expanded clone.

CDR3: CASSPDPRTNTGELFF
DNA: TGCGCCAGCAGTCCAGATCCCCGCACGAACACCGGGGAGCTGTTTTTT
V: TRBV10-1
D: NA
J: TRBJ2-2
size: NA

CDR3: CASSKTGIYTGELFF
DNA: TGTGCCAGTAGTAAAACCGGGATCTACACCGGGGAGCTGTTTTTT
V: TRBV19
D: NA
J: TRBJ2-2
size: NA

CDR3: CASRQTSGGAGELFF
DNA: TGTGCCAGCAGACAAACTAGCGGGGGTGCCGGGGAGCTGTTTTTT
V: TRBV11-2
D: TRBD2
J: TRBJ2-2
size: NA

CDR3: CASRRTEDYGYTF
DNA: TGCGCCAGCAGACGGACAGAAGACTATGGCTACACCTTC
V: TRBV5-1
D: NA
J: TRBJ1-2
size: NA

CDR3: CATSRGPILAGRHYEQYF
DNA: TGTGCCACCAGCAGAGGTCCCATCCTAGCGGGGCGACACTACGAGCAGTACTTC
V: TRBV15
D: TRBD2
J: TRBJ2-7
size: NA

CDR3: CASSQASTAGGPETQYF
DNA: TGCGCCAGCAGCCAAGCCTCTACAGCGGGGGGCCCAGAGACCCAGTACTTC
V: TRBV4-1
D: TRBD2
J: TRBJ2-5
size: few

CDR3: CASSEARWAGIGTGELFF
DNA: TGTGCCAGCAGTGAAGCCCGATGGGCAGGGATAGGGACCGGGGAGCTGTTTTTT
V: TRBV6-1
D: NA
J: TRBJ2-2
size: many

CDR3: CASSDRLYEQYF
DNA: TGTGCCAGCAGTGACAGGCTATACGAGCAGTACTTC
V: TRBV2
D: NA
J: TRBJ2-7
size: once

CDR3: CASSVTGSGANVLTF
DNA: TGTGCCAGCAGCGTCACAGGGTCTGGGGCCAACGTCCTGACTTTC
V: TRBV9
D: NA
J: TRBJ2-6
size: NA

CDR3: CASSQVVGNEQFF
DNA: TGCGCCAGCAGCCAAGTCGTCGGGAATGAGCAGTTCTTC
V: TRBV4-1
D: NA
J: TRBJ2-1
size: NA

CDR3: CASSQRGQGDLRQFF
DNA: TGTGCCAGCAGTCAAAGGGGACAGGGTGATTTACGGCAGTTCTTC
V: TRBV2
D: TRBD1
J: TRBJ2-1
size: NA

CDR3: CASSFRDSSSYEQYF
DNA: TGCGCCAGCAGCTTCCGGGACTCTAGCTCCTACGAGCAGTACTTC
V: TRBV4-1
D: NA
J: TRBJ2-7
size: NA

CDR3: CASSHTGQGSNEKLFF
DNA: TGTGCCAGCAGCCACACAGGGCAGGGCTCTAATGAAAAACTGTTTTTT
V: TRBV3-1/TRBV3-2
D: NA
J: TRBJ1-4
size: NA

CDR3: CASSVAGGFSYNEQFF
DNA: TGTGCCAGCAGCGTAGCGGGGGGTTTTTCCTACAATGAGCAGTTCTTC
V: TRBV7-9
D: TRBD2
J: TRBJ2-1
size: NA

CDR3: CASSLYPGTENSPLHF
DNA: TGCGCCAGCAGCTTGTACCCGGGGACAGAAAATTCACCCCTCCACTTT
V: TRBV5-1
D: TRBD1
J: TRBJ1-6
size: NA

CDR3: CASSWSSGTYEQYF
DNA: TGTGCCAGCAGCTGGAGTAGCGGGACCTACGAGCAGTACTTC
V: TRBV2
D: TRBD2
J: TRBJ2-7
size: NA